This is a list of T cell receptor beta chains from one sample in a study of T cells after posttransplantation cyclophosphamide. Produced via immunoSEQ multiplex PCR; TCRdb's table is partial and in-frame only. The sample was found to contain around 28,000 clones, and every one recurs. The sample taken for sequencing was PBMCs. These receptors were obtained from a woman aged 60-75 years in good health, CMV-negative, and a related stem cell transplant donor. Both conserved end residues are part of each CDR3. Fields, in order: V gene, clone size, J gene, D gene, CDR3 protein, CDR3 DNA. D genes are given only for firm matches. The size of a clone is reported for some rows only, either as once, few or many, or as a class for expanded clones.

TRBV5-4	many	TRBJ2-5	TRBD2	CASSLRLAGGQETQYF	TGTGCCAGCAGCCTCCGACTAGCGGGAGGGCAAGAGACCCAGTACTTC
TRBV11-2	many	TRBJ2-1	NA	CATGGGYNEQFF	TGTGCCACCGGCGGTGGCTACAATGAGCAGTTCTTC
TRBV5-6	many	TRBJ1-4	NA	CASSPVRDRGEKLFF	TGTGCCAGCAGCCCGGTACGGGATCGGGGTGAAAAACTGTTTTTT
TRBV28	few	TRBJ2-2	NA	CASSLIQGANTGELFF	TGTGCCAGCAGTTTAATCCAGGGAGCGAACACCGGGGAGCTGTTTTTT
TRBV25-1	many	TRBJ2-7	TRBD1	CASSGSGRQGSYEQYF	TGTGCCAGCAGTGGTTCCGGTAGACAGGGATCCTACGAGCAGTACTTC
TRBV30	few	TRBJ1-3	NA	CAWSLGQISGNTIYF	TGTGCCTGGAGTCTCGGACAGATCTCTGGAAACACCATATATTTT
TRBV6-2/TRBV6-3	many	TRBJ2-7	TRBD1	CASSSGTGVYEQYF	TGTGCCAGCAGCTCCGGGACAGGGGTCTACGAGCAGTACTTC
TRBV27	NA	TRBJ1-5	NA	CASSLGGRNQPQHF	TGTGCCAGCAGTTTAGGGGGGAGGAATCAGCCCCAGCATTTT
TRBV19	many	TRBJ2-1	TRBD1	CASSTADRGLVDEQFF	TGTGCCAGTAGTACCGCGGACAGGGGGTTGGTCGATGAGCAGTTCTTC
TRBV6-5	many	TRBJ1-4	NA	CASSRGTTNEKLFF	TGTGCCAGCAGTAGGGGAACAACTAATGAAAAACTGTTTTTT
TRBV6-5	few	TRBJ2-5	TRBD2	CASSYPRGGKMTQYF	TGTGCCAGCAGTTACCCCCGGGGGGGTAAAATGACCCAGTACTTC
TRBV4-3	many	TRBJ1-3	TRBD1	CASSQAARGNSGNTIYF	TGCGCCAGCAGCCAAGCGGCCAGGGGGAACTCTGGAAACACCATATATTTT
TRBV19	many	TRBJ1-5	TRBD1	CASRQQGVGNQPQHF	TGTGCCAGTAGACAACAGGGGGTTGGCAATCAGCCCCAGCATTTT
TRBV7-2	NA	TRBJ2-5	NA	CASGPGSQETQYF	TGTGCCAGCGGCCCGGGGTCCCAAGAGACCCAGTACTTC
TRBV6-6	many	TRBJ1-2	NA	CASNNPNYGYTF	TGTGCCAGCAATAATCCTAACTATGGCTACACCTTC
TRBV4-1	few	TRBJ2-5	TRBD1	CASSRTGGSYETQYF	TGCGCCAGCAGTAGGACAGGGGGTTCTTACGAGACCCAGTACTTC
TRBV18	many	TRBJ2-1	NA	CASSSRASDRNEQFF	TGTGCCAGCTCATCGAGGGCTAGCGATCGGAATGAGCAGTTCTTC
TRBV9	many	TRBJ1-4	NA	CASSVQGNEKLFF	TGTGCCAGCAGCGTACAGGGGAATGAAAAACTGTTTTTT
TRBV30	many	TRBJ1-1	TRBD1	CAWKPGGRVTEAFF	TGTGCCTGGAAGCCAGGGGGCCGGGTAACTGAAGCTTTCTTT
TRBV23-1	many	TRBJ1-5	TRBD1	CASTPPPATGDSNQPQHF	TGCGCCAGCACTCCCCCACCCGCGACAGGGGATAGCAATCAGCCCCAGCATTTT
TRBV7-2	few	TRBJ1-5	NA	CASSLAPLSTGYNQPQHF	TGTGCCAGCAGCTTAGCGCCTCTTTCTACAGGCTACAATCAGCCCCAGCATTTT
TRBV5-1	many	TRBJ1-1	TRBD1	CASSPSRGENTEAFF	TGCGCCAGCAGCCCCTCCAGGGGGGAGAACACTGAAGCTTTCTTT
TRBV7-2	many	TRBJ1-2	TRBD1	CASSQEGGGWGYTF	TGTGCCAGCAGCCAAGAAGGGGGCGGTTGGGGCTACACCTTC
TRBV19	few	TRBJ1-5	NA	CASRGSGRGWDQPQHF	TGTGCCAGTAGGGGGTCGGGCAGGGGTTGGGATCAGCCCCAGCATTTT
TRBV2	many	TRBJ2-3	TRBD2	CASAQTSGATDTQYF	TGTGCCAGCGCGCAGACTAGCGGGGCGACAGATACGCAGTATTTT
TRBV6-4	many	TRBJ2-3	TRBD1	CASSLTGGKGTQYF	TGTGCCAGCTCCCTGACAGGGGGTAAAGGTACGCAGTATTTT
TRBV6-1	many	TRBJ1-2	TRBD1	CASSGQGGYGYTF	TGTGCCAGCAGTGGACAGGGAGGCTATGGCTACACCTTC
TRBV15	few	TRBJ1-1	NA	CATSRDGLTQAFF	TGTGCCACCAGCAGAGATGGGTTGACTCAAGCTTTCTTT
TRBV5-1	many	TRBJ1-2	TRBD1	CASSLSDRTGGYTF	TGCGCCAGCAGCCTGTCGGACAGGACGGGGGGCTACACCTTC
TRBV6-2/TRBV6-3	many	TRBJ2-5	NA	CASSPPIRAGSRGTQYF	TGTGCCAGCAGTCCCCCGATACGGGCAGGCTCGAGGGGGACCCAGTACTTC
TRBV6-1	many	TRBJ1-1	NA	CASRFTATVNTEAFF	TGTGCCAGCAGGTTTACAGCTACAGTGAACACTGAAGCTTTCTTT
TRBV5-1	many	TRBJ1-2	NA	CASSLGRDQGYTF	TGCGCCAGCAGCTTGGGCAGGGATCAAGGCTACACCTTC